The 12 T cell receptor beta chains below were found in one sample sequenced in a study of OX40 agonist ivuxolimab in advanced cancers. Data came from immunoSEQ multiplex PCR; TCRdb stores just in-frame clones and leaves some out. The table shows approximately 90,000 clones, with 90% to 95% occurring only once. The specimen was CD4+ or CD8+ T cells sorted from blood, collected in a trial of the OX40 agonist ivuxolimab. The receptor source for this set is an adult with an advanced solid tumor such as melanoma, head and neck, liver or kidney cancer.

The rearrangement links TRBV6-6 to TRBJ2-7; TRBD2 aligns across 8 bases. This CDR3 contains 16 residues. Germline V lookup: CDR1 MNHNY, CDR2 SVGAGI (reference sequence). J was trimmed by 0 bases and V by 6 bases; bases with no gene match: 10. The CDR3: CASSSRDSGASYEQYF. The CDR3 bases are TGTGCCAGCAGCTCTAGGGATAGCGGGGCCTCCTACGAGCAGTACTTC.

CDR3 in DNA: TGTGCCAGCAGCTTAGAGGCCAGGAGCAATCAGCCCCAGCATTTT. Amino acids: CASSLEARSNQPQHF. The rearrangement links TRBV7-2 to TRBJ1-5; D is ambiguous. CDR1 and CDR2 from the germline V gene are SGHTA and FQGNSA. V lost 1 base, J lost 1 base, and 8 bases lay in between. The CDR3 is made up of 15 amino acids.

The rearrangement uses TRBV5-1 and TRBJ2-5, with 8 bases aligning to TRBD1. J was trimmed by 5 bases and V by 6 bases; bases with no gene match: 9. Germline loops: CDR1 SGHRS, CDR2 YFSETQ. This CDR3 is 14 amino acids long. CDR3 protein: CASTRQGWGETQYF. DNA for the CDR3: TGCGCCAGCACCCGACAGGGGTGGGGGGAGACCCAGTACTTC. The full variable domain, rest sourced from reference TRBV5-1 and TRBJ2-5, is KAGVTQTPRYLIKTRGQQVTLSCSPISGHRSVSWYQQTPGQGLQFLFEYFSETQRNKGNFPGRFSGRQFSNSRSEMNVSTLELGDSALYLCASTRQGWGETQYFGPGTRLLVL.

The chain recombines TRBV6-5 with TRBJ2-2; 7 nucleotides agree with TRBD2. V shed 4 bases and J 5 bases; nucleotides not matched to a gene: 7. This CDR3 is 15 amino acids long. Germline CDR1 and CDR2: MNHEY and SVGAGI. The CDR3 nucleotides are TGTGCCAGCAGTTTTGGGCAGGGAGGGACCGGGGAGCTGTTTTTT. Translated, it gives CASSFGQGGTGELFF.

J is TRBJ2-7 and V is TRBV30, with no clear D. V was cut by 4 bases and J by 3 bases, with 10 bases left in between. Germline V gene data show CDR1 as GTSNPN and CDR2 as SVGIG (reference sequence). There are 12 residues in the CDR3. The DNA for the CDR3 is TGTGCCTGGAACTATCCTAGCTACGAGCAGTACTTC. Protein product: CAWNYPSYEQYF. Based on the CDR3 plus reference TRBV30 and TRBJ2-7, the full variable domain is SQTIHQWPATLVQPVGSPLSLECTVEGTSNPNLYWYRQAAGRGLQLLFYSVGIGQISSEVPQNLSASRPQDRQFILSSKKLLLSDSGFYLCAWNYPSYEQYFGPGTRLTVT.

The chain combines TRBV30 with TRBJ2-7, with 7 positions matching TRBD1. The germline gives CDR1 GTSNPN, CDR2 SVGIG (reference sequence). The V and J ends lost 5 bases and 5 bases, in that order; junction bases with no gene match: 12. The CDR3 contains 14 residues. In DNA form, the CDR3 reads TGTGCCTGGCGGACAGGCCTAATCGGTGACGAGCAGTACTTC. This sequence encodes CAWRTGLIGDEQYF.

The CDR3 sequence: CASRPPEGEKLFF. CDR3 DNA sequence: TGTGCCAGCAGACCACCCGAAGGGGAAAAACTGTTTTTT. The J gene is TRBJ1-4, the V gene TRBV28; no reliable D call. V was trimmed by 6 bases and J by 8 bases, leaving 13 bases between them. Germline CDR1 and CDR2: MDHEN and SYDVKM. The CDR3 spans 13 residues.

The V gene is TRBV7-2, the J gene TRBJ2-7; 9 bases fit TRBD1. J gave up 3 bases and V 1 base, and 7 bases lay outside the gene matches. The CDR3 covers 16 residues. Germline V lookup: CDR1 SGHTA, CDR2 FQGNSA. The CDR3 here is CASSLGGTGLHYEQYF. CDR3 coding DNA: TGTGCCAGCAGCTTAGGCGGGACAGGGCTGCACTACGAGCAGTACTTC. Looking up the rest from reference TRBV7-2 and TRBJ2-7 gives the full variable domain: GAGVSQSPSNKVTEKGKDVELRCDPISGHTALYWYRQSLGQGLEFLIYFQGNSAPDKSGLPSDRFSAERTGGSVSTLTIQRTQQEDSAVYLCASSLGGTGLHYEQYFGPGTRLTVT.

The chain is built from TRBV5-1 and TRBJ2-7; unclear D gene. Trimming left V 4 bases short and J 3 bases short, with 8 bases between. The germline V gene encodes CDR1 SGHRS and CDR2 YFSETQ. The CDR3 extends over 12 amino acids. This CDR3 is CASSPPGYEQYF. Here the CDR3 DNA reads TGCGCCAGCAGCCCCCCAGGCTACGAGCAGTACTTC.

In nucleotides, the CDR3 is TGTGCCAGCAGCCAAGATCCGCCGCTAGGGTTTCACATTCAGTACTTC. It codes for CASSQDPPLGFHIQYF. The chain recombines TRBV14 with TRBJ2-4; D is unresolved. Trimming shortened V by 0 bases and J by 8 bases, and 17 bases separated the two germline ends. The germline CDR1 and CDR2 sequences are SGHDN and FVKESK. The CDR3 has 16 amino acids.

The V call is TRBV7-2, the J call TRBJ2-5; 13 bases match TRBD2. CDR3 length: 17 residues. Germline V CDR1 and CDR2: SGHTA, FQGNSA. V lost 5 bases and J lost 5; bases outside the gene matches: 11. DNA of the CDR3: TGTGCCAGCAGCGTTAGCCGACTAGCGGGAGGCGGGGAGACCCAGTACTTC. Its translation is CASSVSRLAGGGETQYF.

The chain couples TRBV15 to TRBJ2-7, with D hard to call. Trimming removed 0 bases at V and 9 bases at J, with 9 bases between. The CDR3 has 12 amino acids. Germline CDR1 reads LNHNV; CDR2 reads YYDKDF (reference sequence). CDR3 sequence reads: CATSRDHVGQYF. CDR3 bases: TGTGCCACCAGCAGAGATCACGTGGGGCAGTACTTC.